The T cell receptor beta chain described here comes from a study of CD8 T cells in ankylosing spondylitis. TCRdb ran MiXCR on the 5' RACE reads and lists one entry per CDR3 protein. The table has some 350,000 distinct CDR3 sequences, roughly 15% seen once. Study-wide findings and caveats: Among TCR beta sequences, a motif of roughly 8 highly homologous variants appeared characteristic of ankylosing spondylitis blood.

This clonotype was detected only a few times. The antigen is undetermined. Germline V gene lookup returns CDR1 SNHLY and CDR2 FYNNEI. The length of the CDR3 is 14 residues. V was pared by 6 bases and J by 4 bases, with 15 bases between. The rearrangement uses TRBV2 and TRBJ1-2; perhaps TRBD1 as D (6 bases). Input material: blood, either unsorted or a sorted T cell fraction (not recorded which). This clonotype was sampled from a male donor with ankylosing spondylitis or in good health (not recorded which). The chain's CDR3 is CASSSYRTAYGYTF. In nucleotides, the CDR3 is TGTGCCAGCAGCTCGTATAGGACAGCCTATGGCTACACCTTC. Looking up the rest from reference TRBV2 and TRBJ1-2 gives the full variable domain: EPEVTQTPSHQVTQMGQEVILRCVPISNHLYFYWYRQILGQKVEFLVSFYNNEISEKSEIFDDQFSVERPDGSNFTLKIRSTKLEDSAMYFCASSSYRTAYGYTFGSGTRLTVV.